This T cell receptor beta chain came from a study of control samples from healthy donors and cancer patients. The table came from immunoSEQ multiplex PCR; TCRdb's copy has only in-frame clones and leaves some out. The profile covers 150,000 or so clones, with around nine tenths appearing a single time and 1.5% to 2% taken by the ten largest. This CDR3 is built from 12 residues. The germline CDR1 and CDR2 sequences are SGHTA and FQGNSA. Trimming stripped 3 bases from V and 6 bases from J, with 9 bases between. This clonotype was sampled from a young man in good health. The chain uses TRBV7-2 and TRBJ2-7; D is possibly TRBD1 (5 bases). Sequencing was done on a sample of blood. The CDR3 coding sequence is TGTGCCAGCAGCTTTAGGGGAAGCGAGCAGTACTTC. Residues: CASSFRGSEQYF.